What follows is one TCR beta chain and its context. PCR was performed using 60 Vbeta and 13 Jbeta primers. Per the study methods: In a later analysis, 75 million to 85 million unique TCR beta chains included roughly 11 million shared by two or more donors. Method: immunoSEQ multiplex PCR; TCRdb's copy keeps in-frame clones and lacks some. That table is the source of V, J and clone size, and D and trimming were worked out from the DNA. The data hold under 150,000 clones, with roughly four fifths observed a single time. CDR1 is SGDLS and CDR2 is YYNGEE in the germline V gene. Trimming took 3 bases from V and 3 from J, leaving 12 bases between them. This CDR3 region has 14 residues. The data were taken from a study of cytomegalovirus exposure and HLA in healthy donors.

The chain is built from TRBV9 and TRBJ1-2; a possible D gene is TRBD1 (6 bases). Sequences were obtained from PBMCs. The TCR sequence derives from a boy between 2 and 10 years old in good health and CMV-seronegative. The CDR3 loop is CASSAGTRDYGYTF. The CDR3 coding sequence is TGTGCCAGCAGCGCCGGGACACGGGACTATGGCTACACCTTC. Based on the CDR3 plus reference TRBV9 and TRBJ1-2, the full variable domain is DSGVTQTPKHLITATGQRVTLRCSPRSGDLSVYWYQQSLDQGLQFLIQYYNGEERAKGNILERFSAQQFPDLHSELNLSSLELGDSALYFCASSAGTRDYGYTFGSGTRLTVV.